This is a list of T cell receptor beta chains from one sample in a study of Ad26.COV2.S vaccination and SARS-CoV-2 variants. Profiling relied on immunoSEQ multiplex PCR, and the TCRdb table lists in-frame clones only, not all of them. The sample lists about 320,000 clones, 85% to 90% occurring once. The source material was peripheral blood, sampled in a trial of Ad26.COV2.S vaccine versus placebo. Every receptor here comes from a person between 18 and 65 years old who received the Ad26.COV2.S COVID-19 vaccine or a placebo. Both conserved end residues are part of each CDR3. A D gene is named only where the DNA matches it firmly. Not every row has a clone size; where given, it reads once, few, many or a size class.

j_gene | v_gene | abundance | d_gene | CDR3nt | CDR3aa
TRBJ1-5 | TRBV27 | - | - | TGTGCCAGCAGTCTGGTGGGGGAATATAGCAATCAGCCCCAGCATTTT | CASSLVGEYSNQPQHF
TRBJ2-7 | TRBV19 | - | - | TGTGCCAGTAGTATAGAACAGGGCCTATCCTACGAGCAGTACTTC | CASSIEQGLSYEQYF
TRBJ1-1 | TRBV19 | - | TRBD1 | TGTGCCAGTAGTACCTCTGGACAGGTCATGAACACTGAAGCTTTCTTT | CASSTSGQVMNTEAFF
TRBJ1-6 | TRBV6-6 | - | TRBD1 | TGTGCCAGCAGTCCAAATACAGGGGGGAGATACAATTCACCCCTCCACTTT | CASSPNTGGRYNSPLHF
TRBJ2-7 | TRBV27 | - | TRBD1 | TGTGCCAGCAGTTTTATTAGGGACAGGGGACCCTACGAGCAGTACTTC | CASSFIRDRGPYEQYF
TRBJ1-1 | TRBV9 | - | - | TGTGCCAGCAGTAAGGGGGGGTTGAACACTGAAGCTTTCTTT | CASSKGGLNTEAFF
TRBJ1-6 | TRBV5-6 | - | - | TGTGCCAGCAGCTTGTGGGCAGGGAGGAATTCACCCCTCCACTTT | CASSLWAGRNSPLHF
TRBJ1-5 | TRBV7-2 | few | - | TGTGCCAGCAGCTTAGATGCGGGGGCCCAGCATTTT | CASSLDAGAQHF
TRBJ1-1 | TRBV4-1 | - | - | TGCGCCAGCAGCAGTGGACCGACGAACACTGAAGCTTTCTTT | CASSSGPTNTEAFF
TRBJ1-4 | TRBV7-2 | - | TRBD1 | TGTGCCAGCAGCCCGACAGGGGGCCTTGAAAAACTGTTTTTT | CASSPTGGLEKLFF
TRBJ1-1 | TRBV5-4 | - | - | TGTGCCAGCAGAATGGACAGCATGAACACTGAAGCTTTCTTT | CASRMDSMNTEAFF
TRBJ2-1 | TRBV7-9 | - | TRBD2 | TGTGCCAGCAGCTTAGTTCGGGGGGATTATTGGGAGCAGTTCTTC | CASSLVRGDYWEQFF
TRBJ2-3 | TRBV4-2 | once | TRBD1 | TGTGCCAGCAGCCAACCGGGACAGGGGGCCTCAAGGGGGTCAGATACGCAGTATTTT | CASSQPGQGASRGSDTQYF
TRBJ1-5 | TRBV10-3 | - | - | TGTGCCATCAGTGAATCGGGCTATCAGCCCCAGCATTTT | CAISESGYQPQHF
TRBJ1-3 | TRBV7-9 | - | - | TGTGCCACGGGACACGGAGGGGGAAACACCATATATTTT | CATGHGGGNTIYF
TRBJ1-5 | TRBV25-1 | - | - | TGTGCCAGCAGTGAAAACAGGGATGGTCAGCCCCAGCATTTT | CASSENRDGQPQHF
TRBJ1-6 | TRBV23-1 | - | TRBD1 | TGCGCCAGCAGTCAAGGCTACAGGGGGCCGTCTAAGGATAGCTCCTATAATTCACCCCTCCACTTT | CASSQGYRGPSKDSSYNSPLHF
TRBJ2-7 | TRBV2 | - | - | TGTGCCAGCAGTGAAGGGTTTTACGAGCAGTACTTC | CASSEGFYEQYF
TRBJ1-4 | TRBV19 | - | - | TGTGCCAGTAGTATGCTCGGTACTAATGAAAAACTGTTTTTT | CASSMLGTNEKLFF
TRBJ1-1 | TRBV18 | - | TRBD1 | TGTGCCAGCTCCCCCCAGGGGGTGAACACTGAAGCTTTCTTT | CASSPQGVNTEAFF
TRBJ2-3 | TRBV2 | - | - | TGTGCCAGCTCAAAACGCACAGATACGCAGTATTTT | CASSKRTDTQYF
TRBJ1-6 | TRBV4-3 | - | - | TGCGCCAGCAGTGTAGCCCGGGACGCCCCTTCACCCCTCCACTTT | CASSVARDAPSPLHF
TRBJ2-5 | TRBV5-4 | - | TRBD2 | TGTGCCAGCAGCCCTCGGGGGGGCGAGTTAGAGACCCAGTACTTC | CASSPRGGELETQYF
TRBJ1-2 | TRBV5-1 | - | - | TGCGCCAGCAGCTTGGAACCGGGCGGCTACACCTTC | CASSLEPGGYTF
TRBJ2-7 | TRBV12-3/TRBV12-4 | - | TRBD1 | TGTGCCAGCAACAGACAGGGGCTCTACGAGCAGTACTTC | CASNRQGLYEQYF
TRBJ2-7 | TRBV6-6 | - | TRBD1 | TGTGCCACGCGGACAGGGGCGTCCTACGAGCAGTACTTC | CATRTGASYEQYF
TRBJ2-5 | TRBV5-6 | - | - | TGTGCCAGCAGCCGAGGGACGACGGGAGAGACCCAGTACTTC | CASSRGTTGETQYF
TRBJ1-3 | TRBV9 | few | TRBD1 | TGTGCCAGCAGCGTATCGGGACAGGGAAACACCATATATTTT | CASSVSGQGNTIYF
TRBJ2-7 | TRBV30 | - | - | TGTGCCTGGAGTGTAGCGGATACCTACGAGCAGTACTTC | CAWSVADTYEQYF
TRBJ1-4 | TRBV28 | once | TRBD1 | TGTGCCAGCAGTTCGCCCGACAGGGGGCGTAATGAAAAACTGTTTTTT | CASSSPDRGRNEKLFF
TRBJ1-1 | TRBV2 | - | - | TGTGCCAGCAGGGACCAAACAGGGTTGAACACTGAAGCTTTCTTT | CASRDQTGLNTEAFF
TRBJ1-5 | TRBV7-8 | - | - | TGTGCCAGCAGCAACTCAGGAAACAGTGGCCCCCAGCATTTT | CASSNSGNSGPQHF
TRBJ1-1 | TRBV6-5 | - | TRBD1 | TGTGCCAGCGGAACCGGGACAGGGGGCAACACTGAAGCTTTCTTT | CASGTGTGGNTEAFF
TRBJ2-2 | TRBV5-1 | - | TRBD1 | TGCGCCAGCAGCTTACGGACAGGGGGTAGCACCGGGGAGCTGTTTTTT | CASSLRTGGSTGELFF
TRBJ2-6 | TRBV5-8 | - | - | TGTGCCAGCAGCTTGGTAACCGGGGGAAGCGGGGCCAACGTCCTGACTTTC | CASSLVTGGSGANVLTF
TRBJ1-1 | TRBV5-1 | - | TRBD1 | TGCGCCAGCAGACCACAGGGGGCAGGCACTGAAGCTTTCTTT | CASRPQGAGTEAFF
TRBJ2-2 | TRBV6-2/TRBV6-3 | few | - | TGTGCCAGCAGTAAGACAACAGCGAACACCGGGGAGCTGTTTTTT | CASSKTTANTGELFF
TRBJ2-1 | TRBV7-2 | - | TRBD1 | TGTGCCAGCAGCCTAGGGACAGTCCTTTACAATGAGCAGTTCTTC | CASSLGTVLYNEQFF
TRBJ2-3 | TRBV5-4 | - | - | TGTGCCAGCAGTCCTCCGGGATCACGGCAGGGCACAGATACGCAGTATTTT | CASSPPGSRQGTDTQYF
TRBJ2-1 | TRBV11-3 | - | - | TGTGCCAGCAGTTCCGGATACAGGTACAATGAGCAGTTCTTC | CASSSGYRYNEQFF
TRBJ1-3 | TRBV9 | - | TRBD1 | TGTGCCAGCAGCGTAGATCTGGGACAGGGGAACACCATATATTTT | CASSVDLGQGNTIYF
TRBJ2-7 | TRBV21-1 | - | - | TGTGCCAGCAGACAAAGATCGATCGGACTTGTCTACGAGCAGTACTTC | CASRQRSIGLVYEQYF
TRBJ2-7 | TRBV15 | - | TRBD2 | TGTGCCACCAGCGGTGGACTAGCGGGGTCCTACGAGCAGTACTTC | CATSGGLAGSYEQYF
TRBJ2-2 | TRBV5-4 | - | - | TGTGCCAGCAGCTTGGGCCAGGGCGTAAACACCGGGGAGCTGTTTTTT | CASSLGQGVNTGELFF
TRBJ2-7 | TRBV5-1 | - | TRBD1 | TGCGCCAGCAGCTTTACAGGGGGTGAGGAGCAGTACTTC | CASSFTGGEEQYF
TRBJ1-1 | TRBV18 | once | - | TGTGCCAGCTCACCAGTGGCGCAGGGTGGCACTGAAGCTTTCTTT | CASSPVAQGGTEAFF
TRBJ2-1 | TRBV10-2 | - | TRBD2 | TGCGCCAGCAGTCGGGCGGGGGGGCCCAATGAGCAGTTCTTC | CASSRAGGPNEQFF
TRBJ1-1 | TRBV2 | - | - | TGTGCCAGCAGTGTTGGGGGGCTAACTGAAGCTTTCTTT | CASSVGGLTEAFF
TRBJ2-1 | TRBV29-1 | - | - | TGCAGCGCTCTCGGACGGGACAATGAGCAGTTCTTC | CSALGRDNEQFF
TRBJ1-3 | TRBV4-2 | - | - | TGTGCCAGCAGCCAAGGGATCTCTGGAAACACCATATATTTT | CASSQGISGNTIYF